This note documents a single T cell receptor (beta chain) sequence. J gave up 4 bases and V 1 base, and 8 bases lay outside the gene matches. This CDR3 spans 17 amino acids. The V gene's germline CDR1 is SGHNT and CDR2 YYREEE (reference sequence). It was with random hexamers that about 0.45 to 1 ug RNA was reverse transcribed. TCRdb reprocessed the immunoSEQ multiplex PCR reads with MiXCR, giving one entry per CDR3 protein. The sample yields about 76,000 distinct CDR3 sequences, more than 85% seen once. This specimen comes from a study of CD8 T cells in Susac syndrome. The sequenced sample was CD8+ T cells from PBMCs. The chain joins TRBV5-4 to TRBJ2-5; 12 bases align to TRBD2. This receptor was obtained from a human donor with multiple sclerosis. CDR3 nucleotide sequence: TGTGCCAGCAGCTTGAGAGCATCGACTAGCGGGAGAGAGACCCAGTACTTC. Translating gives CASSLRASTSGRETQYF. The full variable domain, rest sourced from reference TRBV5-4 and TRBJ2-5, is ETGVTQSPTHLIKTRGQQVTLRCSSQSGHNTVSWYQQALGQGPQFIFQYYREEENGRGNFPPRFSGLQFPNYSSELNVNALELDDSALYLCASSLRASTSGRETQYFGPGTRLLVL.